This TCR beta chain originates from a study of T cell repertoires in cytomegalovirus infection. Study at large: It can be stated that public TCR beta signatures indicated CMV infection as well as a matching HLA type.

The CDR3 extends over 14 amino acids. Trimming left V 6 bases short and J 1 base short, with 12 bases between. This clonotype appeared a few times. Its specificity is unknown. TCRdb reprocessed the reads with MiXCR, giving one entry per CDR3 protein. This table has 200,000 to 250,000 distinct CDR3 sequences, about 39% appearing once. This receptor was taken from a human donor in good health (CMV status not recorded). Some clones in this sample may be carry-over from other donors' samples. Sequenced here: CD8+ T cells from cultured PBMCs, sampled from culture after CMV antigen stimulation. This chain connects TRBV12-3 or TRBV12-4 to TRBJ1-1, with D perhaps matching TRBD1 (6 bases). This chain's CDR3 is CASRQKGGNTEAFF. The CDR3 bases are TGTGCCAGCAGGCAAAAGGGGGGGAACACTGAAGCTTTCTTT.